The rows below give T cell receptor beta chains drawn from one sample of a study of beta chain features in type 1 diabetes. Generated by immunoSEQ multiplex PCR, the TCRdb table keeps only in-frame clones and is missing some. The table includes 250,000 to 350,000 clones, approximately 14% detected once. Sequencing used naive CD4+ T cells from blood. The receptors stem from a man aged 30 to 45 with type 1 diabetes. Both conserved end residues are part of each CDR3. The order of the fields is D gene, clone size, V gene, J gene, CDR3 DNA, CDR3 protein. A D gene is named only where the DNA matches it firmly. Only part of the rows carry a size: once, few, many, or a class if the clone is expanded.

-	-	TRBV7-9	TRBJ2-1	TGTGCCAGCAGCCCCGCGAGAGGAGGGCATTACAATGAGCAGTTCTTC	CASSPARGGHYNEQFF
TRBD2	-	TRBV27	TRBJ2-7	TGTGCCAGCAGTTTCTTGGGAGCGGGGGAGGCCTACGAGCAGTACTTC	CASSFLGAGEAYEQYF
-	-	TRBV27	TRBJ2-3	TGTGCCAGCAGTGTAATTGGCACAGATACGCAGTATTTT	CASSVIGTDTQYF
-	-	TRBV5-1	TRBJ2-7	TGCGCCAGCAGCTCCCCTACAGGAGACTACGAGCAGTACTTC	CASSSPTGDYEQYF
-	few	TRBV30	TRBJ1-5	TGTGCCTGGAGCCTTTTACAGCAGAATCAGCCCCAGCATTTT	CAWSLLQQNQPQHF
-	-	TRBV27	TRBJ2-1	TGTGCCAGCAGTTTACTCCCATCAGGGGAGCAGTTCTTC	CASSLLPSGEQFF
-	-	TRBV5-6	TRBJ2-4	TGTGCCAGCAGCTTGGAGGGAGTAGCCAAAAACATTCAGTACTTC	CASSLEGVAKNIQYF
TRBD2	few	TRBV30	TRBJ2-7	TGTGCCTGTGGCGGGAGGCGTATGGGGGAGCAGTACTTC	CACGGRRMGEQYF
TRBD1	-	TRBV2	TRBJ1-3	TGTGCCAGCAGTGAGAGACAGGGTCGGATTGGAAACACCATATATTTT	CASSERQGRIGNTIYF
TRBD2	few	TRBV30	TRBJ2-4	TGTGCCTGGGGTCTAGCGGGAGGGCCTCAAGACATTCAGTACTTC	CAWGLAGGPQDIQYF
-	-	TRBV27	TRBJ1-1	TGTGCCAGCAGTTCCCTCCCCGGACAAATGAACACTGAAGCTTTCTTT	CASSSLPGQMNTEAFF
-	-	TRBV30	TRBJ1-5	TGTGCCTGGAGTGTACAGCCCTGGCAGCCCCAGCATTTT	CAWSVQPWQPQHF
-	-	TRBV7-2	TRBJ2-7	TGTGCCAGCAGCCAGGTGGCCGAGCAGTACTTC	CASSQVAEQYF
-	-	TRBV7-9	TRBJ2-2	TGTGCCAGCAGGCAGGGAAACACCGGGGAGCTGTTTTTT	CASRQGNTGELFF
TRBD2	few	TRBV7-2	TRBJ2-7	TGTGCCAGCAGCTACCGGACTAGCGGGAGGGTGGCCCCCTACGAGCAGTACTTC	CASSYRTSGRVAPYEQYF
TRBD2	-	TRBV6-1	TRBJ2-1	TGTGCCAGCATGATAGTAGCGGGAGTTGAGCAGTTCTTC	CASMIVAGVEQFF
TRBD2	-	TRBV9	TRBJ2-1	TGTGCCAGCAGCGTGGTAGCGGGAGTGGGCAATGAGCAGTTCTTC	CASSVVAGVGNEQFF
TRBD2	-	TRBV11-2	TRBJ2-5	TGTGCCAGCAGCTCCCAGACTAGCGGGACCCAGTACTTC	CASSSQTSGTQYF
TRBD1	few	TRBV5-5	TRBJ2-5	TGTGCCAGCAGCTTAGGGACAGGGGGCTTAGAGACCCAGTACTTC	CASSLGTGGLETQYF
-	-	TRBV28	TRBJ2-7	TGTGCCAGCAGTTTACCCGCACTCATCTACGAGCAGTACTTC	CASSLPALIYEQYF
TRBD2	few	TRBV5-1	TRBJ2-7	TGCGCCAGCAGCCTGACTAGCGGTCTCGCAGGCGAGCAGTACTTC	CASSLTSGLAGEQYF
TRBD2	few	TRBV5-1	TRBJ2-5	TGCGCCAGCAGCTTGGCTTCGACTAGCGGGGAGACCCAGTACTTC	CASSLASTSGETQYF